One and the same sample provided the 16 T cell receptor beta chains below, sequenced in a study of cytomegalovirus exposure and HLA in healthy donors. Primers: 60 Vbeta forward and 13 Jbeta reverse. Assay: immunoSEQ multiplex PCR; the TCRdb copy retains only in-frame clones and omits some. The data show 210,000 or so clones, 85% seen once. Sequencing was carried out using PBMCs. The receptors originated from a human donor in good health.

This chain joins TRBV11-3 and TRBJ2-5; D gene ambiguous. Germline-derived CDR1 and CDR2 are SGHNT and YENEEA. The germline V and J ends were trimmed by 1 base and 5 bases, with 8 bases remaining between them. The CDR3 contains 13 residues. The CDR3 region has the DNA TGTGCCAGCAGCTTAGCTAAAGCGGAGACCCAGTACTTC. The encoded protein is CASSLAKAETQYF.

The chain uses TRBV16 and TRBJ1-2; the match to TRBD1 covers 7 bases. CDR1 and CDR2 (germline): KGHSY, FQNENV. The CDR3 covers 16 residues. V gave up 4 bases and J gave up 7 bases; unmatched junction bases: 15. CDR3 residues: CASSPFIVQGPIGYTF. The CDR3 nucleotides read TGTGCCAGCAGCCCATTTATCGTACAGGGGCCAATTGGCTACACCTTC.

The V and J genes are TRBV7-2 and TRBJ2-3; D gene unclear. The CDR3 length is 13 residues. The V and J ends lost 2 bases and 3 bases respectively, with 6 bases between them. Germline CDR1 is SGHTA and CDR2 is FQGNSA. CDR3 protein: CASSLRETDTQYF. Written as DNA, the CDR3 is TGTGCCAGCAGCTTACGAGAAACAGATACGCAGTATTTT.

The chain has TRBV7-2 and TRBJ2-7; possibly TRBD2 for D (5 bases). The CDR3 contains 16 residues. Germline V CDR1 and CDR2: SGHTA, FQGNSA. Trimming cost V 3 bases and J 1 base, with 16 bases left between them. The CDR3 region has the DNA TGTGCCAGCAGCTTCCGCCGAGGGTTGACGTCCTACGAGCAGTACTTC. It is translated as CASSFRRGLTSYEQYF.

The V and J genes are TRBV18 and TRBJ2-7; 8 bases agree with TRBD1. Germline V lookup: CDR1 KGHSH, CDR2 LQKENI. The junction had 12 bases not matched to a gene; V was cut back by 3 bases and J by 5 bases. The CDR3 runs to 16 residues. The CDR3: CASSPTGAGFSDEQYF. CDR3 nucleotides: TGTGCCAGCTCACCGACAGGGGCAGGGTTTTCGGACGAGCAGTACTTC.

The CDR3 region has the DNA TGTGCCAGCACAGGGGGACTAGGTGAAAAACTGTTTTTT. Its protein product is CASTGGLGEKLFF. The chain uses TRBV6-1 and TRBJ1-4, with 7 bases aligning to TRBD1. Per the germline V gene, CDR1 is MNHNS and CDR2 is SASEGT. With 7 bases clipped from V and 7 bases from J, the junction kept 6 bases outside the gene matches. The CDR3 has 13 amino acids.

This clone has only one observation. The V gene is TRBV5-1, the J gene TRBJ1-2, with TRBD1 matching 9 bases. V dropped 4 bases and J dropped 6; count of bases not matched to a gene: 10. The germline V gene encodes CDR1 SGHRS and CDR2 YFSETQ. This CDR3 region has 15 residues. The CDR3 spells CASSILDRGGDGYTF. CDR3 nucleotide sequence: TGCGCCAGCAGCATACTGGACAGGGGTGGAGATGGCTACACCTTC.

The chain carries TRBV5-1 and TRBJ2-2, with 13 nucleotides matching TRBD2. Germline V gene lookup returns CDR1 SGHRS and CDR2 YFSETQ. The V and J ends lost 7 bases and 0 bases, in that order; junction bases with no gene match: 3. This CDR3 contains 16 residues. The CDR3, as DNA: TGCGCCAGCGGCGGACTAGCGGGAGCGAACACCGGGGAGCTGTTTTTT. Encoded protein: CASGGLAGANTGELFF.

The chain couples TRBV28 to TRBJ1-2; possibly TRBD1 for D (6 bases). The germline V and J ends were trimmed by 2 bases and 6 bases, with 13 bases remaining between them. Germline V gives CDR1 MDHEN, CDR2 SYDVKM. The CDR3 totals 14 residues. The chain's CDR3 is CASSLGQNLHGYTF. In nucleotides, the CDR3 is TGTGCCAGCAGTTTAGGACAGAACCTTCATGGCTACACCTTC.

Of note for this clone: Distinct nucleotide sequences in the sample also encode this CDR3. V and J are TRBV30 and TRBJ2-7; TRBD1 matches 7 bases. Germline assignment: CDR1 GTSNPN and CDR2 SVGIG (reference sequence). The CDR3 covers 12 residues. V gave up 5 bases and J gave up 1 base; unmatched junction bases: 2. DNA for the CDR3: TGTGCCTGGGGACAGGCATCCTACGAGCAGTACTTC. As protein: CAWGQASYEQYF. The complete variable domain, with remaining parts taken from reference TRBV30 and TRBJ2-7, reads SQTIHQWPATLVQPVGSPLSLECTVEGTSNPNLYWYRQAAGRGLQLLFYSVGIGQISSEVPQNLSASRPQDRQFILSSKKLLLSDSGFYLCAWGQASYEQYFGPGTRLTVT.

The chain recombines TRBV11-2 with TRBJ2-1; the match to TRBD2 covers 11 bases. Germline-derived CDR1 and CDR2 are SGHAT and FQNNGV. The CDR3 is 14 amino acids. V was pared by 5 bases and J by 12 bases, with 9 bases of the junction left unmatched. The CDR3 bases are TGTGCCAGCAGCACGTACCTAGCGGGAGGACGGCAGTTCTTC. It translates to CASSTYLAGGRQFF.

The chain employs TRBV5-4 and TRBJ2-5, with 7 bases matching TRBD2. Germline CDR1 and CDR2: SGHNT and YYREEE (reference sequence). V lost 4 bases to trimming and J lost 4 bases; unmatched junction nucleotides: 10. The CDR3 extends over 15 amino acids. In DNA form, the CDR3 reads TGTGCCAGCAGCACTCCCGCGGGAGTCGGAGAGACCCAGTACTTC. This encodes CASSTPAGVGETQYF.

The chain is built from TRBV6-4 and TRBJ2-2; 9 bases are shared with TRBD1. Germline V gene lookup returns CDR1 MRHNA and CDR2 SNTAGT. There are 14 residues in the CDR3. With 7 bases clipped from V and 1 base from J, the junction kept 1 base outside the gene matches. The CDR3 loop reads CASKDRGNTGELFF. The CDR3 bases are TGTGCCAGCAAGGACAGGGGGAACACCGGGGAGCTGTTTTTT.

The chain combines TRBV15 with TRBJ2-3; the match to TRBD1 covers 7 bases. Per germline, CDR1 LNHNV and CDR2 YYDKDF (reference sequence). J lost 2 bases, V lost 2 bases, and 13 bases had no gene match. The length of the CDR3 is 18 residues. The CDR3 reads CATSRTPGQNEYTDTQYF. Written as DNA, the CDR3 is TGTGCCACCAGCAGAACCCCGGGACAGAATGAATACACAGATACGCAGTATTTT.

This chain uses TRBV11-1 with TRBJ2-5, with D unclear. This CDR3 has 12 residues. V gave up 5 bases and J gave up 7 bases, with 11 bases separating them. Germline V gene lookup returns CDR1 SGHAT and CDR2 FQDESV (reference sequence). CDR3 region: CASSPTAGTQYF. The CDR3 DNA reads TGTGCCAGCAGCCCCACAGCTGGGACCCAGTACTTC.

Notes on this clone: Germline is not matched at one junction end, which may reflect a read error. The rearrangement links TRBV7-9 to TRBJ2-7; 11 bases are a match to TRBD2. Germline lookup yields CDR1 SEHNR and CDR2 FQNEAQ (reference sequence). CDR3 length: 16 residues. CDR3 bases: TGTTCCAGCAGCTCTCGAACTAGCGGGAGCTTCCACGAGCAGTACTTC. Its translation: CSSSSRTSGSFHEQYF.